Presented here are 21 T cell receptor beta chains from one specimen sequenced in a study of sequential checkpoint blockade in melanoma. As to treatment: randomized to nivolumab then ipilimumab (arm A) or the reverse (arm B). Sequencing used immunoSEQ multiplex PCR; TCRdb keeps in-frame clones, though not all of them. The sample yields roughly 19,000 clones, around four fifths seen once. The specimen comprised CD8+ T cells sorted from blood (inferred from file names), sampled from a patient given nivolumab and ipilimumab in sequence. The receptor source for this set is a human donor with melanoma.

The CDR3 coding sequence is TGTGCCAGCAGCCGGGACAACTCCTACGAGCAGTACTTC. Translation gives CASSRDNSYEQYF. The V call is TRBV7-9, the J call TRBJ2-7; the D gene is possibly TRBD1 (6 bases). This CDR3 contains 13 residues. Trimming shortened V by 5 bases and J by 0 bases, and 8 bases separated the two germline ends. Germline V lookup: CDR1 SEHNR, CDR2 FQNEAQ (reference sequence).

The chain uses TRBV25-1 and TRBJ1-1; unclear D gene. The CDR3 sequence is 14 residues long. V dropped 6 bases and J dropped 5 bases, with 16 bases sitting between them. Per germline, CDR1 MGHDK and CDR2 SYGVNS. Here the CDR3 DNA reads TGTGCCAGCAGATCATCGAGCGCGAGGACTGAAGCTTTCTTT. Translated, it gives CASRSSSARTEAFF. Based on the CDR3 plus reference TRBV25-1 and TRBJ1-1, the full variable domain is EADIYQTPRYLVIGTGKKITLECSQTMGHDKMYWYQQDPGMELHLIHYSYGVNSTEKGDLSSESTVSRIRTEHFPLTLESARPSHTSQYLCASRSSSARTEAFFGQGTRLTVV.

This clone was seen only a few times. A far larger clone is just one base off, so this is likely a read error. The V gene is TRBV6-5, the J gene TRBJ1-1; D may be TRBD1 (6 bases). Germline CDR1 MNHEY, CDR2 SVGAGI. V dropped 6 bases and J dropped 0 bases, with 14 bases sitting between them. The CDR3 extends over 15 amino acids. CDR3 residues: CASSPTGSMNTEAFF. The CDR3 region has the DNA TGTGCCAGCAGCCCGACAGGATCCATGAACACTGAAGCTTTCTTT.

The V and J genes are TRBV5-8 and TRBJ1-2, with 11 positions matching TRBD1. Germline CDR1 SGHTS, CDR2 YDEGEE. The CDR3 runs 17 residues. With 3 bases clipped from V and 3 bases from J, the junction kept 10 bases outside the gene matches. Written as DNA, the CDR3 is TGTGCCAGCAGCTCTCCCGGGACAGGGGGTTCGCACTATGGCTACACCTTC. It yields the protein CASSSPGTGGSHYGYTF.

This chain joins TRBV7-9 and TRBJ1-2; no clear D gene. Germline V gives CDR1 SEHNR, CDR2 FQNEAQ (reference sequence). Trimming took off 0 bases at V and 2 bases at J, with 10 bases between the two ends. The CDR3 totals 15 residues. The CDR3 region has the DNA TGTGCCAGCAGCTTAGCCACGACTACGAACTATGGCTACACCTTC. Its translation is CASSLATTTNYGYTF.

The gene calls are TRBV12-5 and TRBJ1-1; maybe TRBD1 (6 bases). CDR1 and CDR2 from the germline V gene are LGHNT and FRNRAP. V lost 3 bases, J lost 3 bases, and 23 bases lay in between. The CDR3 has 18 residues. CDR3 loop: CASGFVVSPPGVDTEAFF. Written as DNA, the CDR3 is TGTGCTAGTGGTTTTGTCGTCAGTCCCCCAGGGGTCGACACTGAAGCTTTCTTT.

The genes are TRBV5-1 and TRBJ2-7; D is possibly TRBD2 (5 bases). This CDR3 comprises 13 residues. Germline V gene sequence: CDR1 SGHRS, CDR2 YFSETQ. Trimming took off 3 bases at V and 2 bases at J, with 9 bases between the two ends. CDR3 in DNA: TGCGCCAGCAGCTGGGCCGGGGCCTACGAGCAGTACTTC. Its translation: CASSWAGAYEQYF.

The rearrangement uses TRBV7-8 and TRBJ1-1; a weak D match, TRBD1 (5 bases). V gave up 3 bases and J gave up 4 bases, with 15 bases separating them. Germline V lookup: CDR1 SGHVS, CDR2 FQNEAQ. This CDR3 spans 15 amino acids. For the CDR3, the DNA is TGTGCCAGCAGCTTCGGAGGGGTTTTGGGCACTGAAGCTTTCTTT. Translation: CASSFGGVLGTEAFF.

The chain carries TRBV19 and TRBJ2-1; a weak D match, TRBD2 (7 bases). The CDR3 loop spans 11 amino acids. Trimming shortened V by 11 bases and J by 6 bases, and 11 bases separated the two germline ends. Germline values: CDR1 LNHDA, CDR2 SQIVND (reference sequence). The CDR3 sequence is CALGGLNEQFF. The CDR3 DNA reads as TGTGCCCTGGGGGGGCTCAATGAGCAGTTCTTC. Together with reference TRBV19 and TRBJ2-1, the CDR3 gives the full variable domain: DGGITQSPKYLFRKEGQNVTLSCEQNLNHDAMYWYRQDPGQGLRLIYYSQIVNDFQKGDIAEGYSVSREKKESFPLTVTSAQKNPTAFYLCALGGLNEQFFGPGTRLTVL.

Concerning this clone: The identical CDR3 is also encoded by other nucleotide sequences in the sample. This chain joins TRBV18 and TRBJ2-5; perhaps TRBD2 as D (6 bases). Trimming shortened V by 6 bases and J by 1 base, and 12 bases separated the two germline ends. The germline CDR1 and CDR2 sequences are KGHSH and LQKENI. CDR3 size: 14 residues. The CDR3, as DNA: TGTGCCAGCTCCCCAGGAGGGTCCCAAGAGACCCAGTACTTC. Translation: CASSPGGSQETQYF.

This chain connects TRBV7-8 to TRBJ2-7; 8 positions match TRBD1. This CDR3 is 14 amino acids long. V lost 7 bases to trimming and J lost 2 bases; unmatched junction nucleotides: 7. Germline CDR1 SGHVS, CDR2 FQNEAQ. CDR3 nucleotide sequence: TGTGCCAGCACCAGGGGGCAGGGGGCCTACGAGCAGTACTTC. This gives the protein CASTRGQGAYEQYF.

The rearrangement links TRBV27 to TRBJ2-2; tentative D call: TRBD1 (5 bases). V was cut by 7 bases and J by 5 bases, with 11 bases left in between. CDR3 size: 13 residues. The V gene's germline CDR1 is MNHEY and CDR2 SMNVEV (reference sequence). This chain's CDR3 is CASTPPGTGELFF. The CDR3 DNA reads as TGTGCCAGCACCCCCCCAGGGACCGGGGAGCTGTTTTTT.

The chain is built from TRBV19 and TRBJ2-7, with TRBD2 matching over 8 bases. CDR1 LNHDA and CDR2 SQIVND come from the germline V gene (reference sequence). The CDR3 spans 15 residues. V trimming: 5 bases; J trimming: 2 bases; junction bases outside the gene matches: 8. CDR3 in amino acids: CASSFEAGVAYEQYF. The CDR3 coding sequence is TGTGCCAGTAGTTTCGAAGCGGGAGTGGCCTACGAGCAGTACTTC.

This rearrangement joins TRBV6-5 to TRBJ2-7; possible D gene TRBD1, 5 bases. The ends were cut back, 6 bases at V and 3 bases at J, with 9 bases in the middle. Germline V lookup: CDR1 MNHEY, CDR2 SVGAGI. The CDR3 length is 12 residues. The CDR3 is CASSRDSYEQYF. The CDR3 region has the DNA TGTGCCAGCAGCCGTGACAGCTACGAGCAGTACTTC.

The gene calls are TRBV19 and TRBJ1-5, with TRBD1 as a possible D gene (6 bases). The germline V gene encodes CDR1 LNHDA and CDR2 SQIVND (reference sequence). Trimming took off 4 bases at V and 7 bases at J, with 26 bases between the two ends. This CDR3 has 18 residues. The CDR3 region is CASSTRGSRRGAGQPQHF. The CDR3, as DNA: TGTGCCAGTAGTACCCGGGGGTCCCGTCGGGGGGCAGGCCAGCCCCAGCATTTT.

The chain couples TRBV15 to TRBJ2-1, with D possibly TRBD2 on 6 matching bases. Deletions cut 1 base from V and 2 bases from J, with 21 bases between. Germline V lookup: CDR1 LNHNV, CDR2 YYDKDF (reference sequence). CDR3 length: 19 amino acids. CDR3 residues: CATSRGLALSGVPYNEQFF. In DNA form, the CDR3 reads TGTGCCACCAGCAGAGGGTTAGCTCTATCGGGAGTTCCCTACAATGAGCAGTTCTTC.

This clone occurred once. The chain carries TRBV15 and TRBJ1-4, with D perhaps TRBD1 (5 bases). Germline CDR1 LNHNV, CDR2 YYDKDF (reference sequence). V lost 2 bases to trimming and J lost 4 bases, with 11 bases between them. This CDR3 is built from 15 residues. The CDR3 loop is CATSRLWGVNEKLFF. The DNA of the CDR3 is TGTGCCACCAGCAGACTGTGGGGCGTTAATGAAAAACTGTTTTTT.

V usage is TRBV10-3 and J usage is TRBJ1-1, with D possibly TRBD1 on 6 matching bases. V lost 10 bases to trimming and J lost 3 bases, with 6 bases between them. CDR1 and CDR2 (germline): ENHRY, SYGVKD. This CDR3 is 10 amino acids long. This CDR3 is CATGDTEAFF. The DNA of the CDR3 is TGTGCCACAGGGGACACTGAAGCTTTCTTT.

By sample fraction, this clone is medium-sized. CDR3: CASSSFSDTQYF. The DNA of the CDR3 is TGTGCCAGCAGCTCCTTTTCGGATACGCAGTATTTT. V is TRBV7-9 and J is TRBJ2-3; D call uncertain. This CDR3 comprises 12 residues. Deletions cut 4 bases from V and 6 bases from J, with 8 bases between. CDR1 and CDR2 from the germline V gene are SEHNR and FQNEAQ (reference sequence).

The chain joins TRBV27 to TRBJ2-3; possibly TRBD1 for D (5 bases). V was shortened by 3 bases and J by 4 bases, with 11 bases between the two germline ends. The CDR3 has 14 amino acids. The germline gives CDR1 MNHEY, CDR2 SMNVEV (reference sequence). CDR3 in DNA: TGTGCCAGCAGTTTGCTGGGGCCCGCAGATACGCAGTATTTT. Amino acid sequence: CASSLLGPADTQYF.

This chain joins TRBV6-1 and TRBJ2-7, with 7 bases fitting TRBD2. The CDR3 extends over 16 amino acids. Germline V gene data show CDR1 as MNHNS and CDR2 as SASEGT. V gave up 0 bases and J gave up 2 bases; unmatched junction bases: 7. In DNA, the CDR3 is TGTGCCAGCAGTGAAGCGGGTTGGGCGGGAGCCTACGAGCAGTACTTC. It is translated as CASSEAGWAGAYEQYF.